This TCR beta chain originates from a study of blood T cell repertoires in COVID-19. Turning to the study itself: Spain, Italy and the United States supplied samples that represented acute and convalescent COVID-19. T cells, B-cell-depleted T cells, or PBMCs provided the cDNA or gDNA that served as material.

Germline V gene lookup returns CDR1 SGHRS and CDR2 YFSETQ. The V gene lost 2 bases and the J gene lost 4 bases, with 10 bases spanning the gap. This CDR3 comprises 14 residues. There are many counts of this clone. In the authors' workflow: Researchers report that nucleated cell counts were estimated from reference gene primer amplification. This table comes from immunoSEQ multiplex PCR, and its TCRdb copy is limited to in-frame clones, with some not included. D and trimming come from the DNA, and the V and J calls and clone size come from that table. The data show 100,000 or so clones, 70% to 85% seen once.

This receptor was identified in a woman aged 55-69 years with acute or convalescent COVID-19. This chain links TRBV5-1 with TRBJ1-3, with D maybe TRBD1 (6 bases). The source material was peripheral blood. CDR3 amino acids: CASSLSGEGNTIYF. CDR3 bases: TGCGCCAGCAGCTTATCAGGGGAAGGAAACACCATATATTTT. Filled out from reference TRBV5-1 and TRBJ1-3, the complete variable domain reads KAGVTQTPRYLIKTRGQQVTLSCSPISGHRSVSWYQQTPGQGLQFLFEYFSETQRNKGNFPGRFSGRQFSNSRSEMNVSTLELGDSALYLCASSLSGEGNTIYFGEGSWLTVV.